This T cell receptor (beta chain) was recorded in a study of long-term antiretroviral therapy in people with HIV. A remark on this clone: Its antigen remains unidentified.

Whole-study results and caveats: Clones expanded before ART dominated the repertoire at all time points. Even long-term ART left TRB diversity below transplant donor controls, despite gains.

An immunoSEQ assay, version v3.0, was performed at survey level. The data were produced by immunoSEQ multiplex PCR, yet TCRdb's version contains in-frame clones alone and is incomplete. This table has fewer than 30,000 clones, about 86% appearing once. The V and J ends lost 5 bases and 5 bases respectively, with 24 bases between them. This CDR3 contains 18 residues. Germline lookup yields CDR1 SGHAT and CDR2 FQNNGV. Sequencing used unsorted PBMCs, obtained 0.7 years before starting antiretroviral therapy. The chain uses TRBV11-2 and TRBJ2-2; either TRBD1 or TRBD2 may fit D (5 bases each). This sequence originates from a man aged 30-40 years with HIV. DNA for the CDR3: TGTGCCAGCAGCCGCGACGAAGTTTGGGGGATGGGTACCGGGGAGCTGTTTTTT. Amino acids: CASSRDEVWGMGTGELFF.